This T cell receptor beta chain was sequenced for a study of blood T cell repertoires in COVID-19. Overall study: Samples came from the United States, Italy and Spain, spanning acute and convalescent COVID-19. PBMCs, B-cell-depleted T cells, or T cells provided the cDNA or gDNA that made up the material.

In the original workflow: Reference gene primer amplification gave nucleated cell count estimates. TCRdb's copy holds only in-frame clones and misses some; the assay was immunoSEQ multiplex PCR. That table supplies the V and J calls and clone size; D and trimming were determined from the DNA. The sample records tens of thousands of clones, 75% to 90% being singletons. CDR3 length: 16 amino acids. Unmatched junction bases numbered 12, after V lost 4 bases and J lost 4 bases. CDR1 is SGHRS and CDR2 is YFSETQ in the germline V gene. The gene calls are TRBV5-1 and TRBJ2-5; 8 bases agree with TRBD2. Sequenced material: peripheral blood. This sequence was found in a human donor in a cohort sampled during active COVID-19. CDR3 protein: CASSISPAGGSETQYF. DNA of the CDR3: TGCGCCAGCAGCATTTCGCCCGCGGGGGGTTCAGAGACCCAGTACTTC.